This T cell receptor (beta chain) is drawn from a study of response to subunit inactivated influenza vaccine. TCRdb reanalysed the RT-PCR reads using MiXCR and keeps one entry per CDR3 protein. The profile shows 560,000 or so distinct CDR3 sequences, about 8% of them singletons. J lost 1 base, V lost 2 bases, and 6 bases had no gene match. CDR3 length: 16 amino acids. Germline-derived CDR1 and CDR2 are MNHEY and SVGAGI. The sequence came from a man between 50 and 75 years old who received an inactivated influenza vaccine. The V gene is TRBV6-5, the J gene TRBJ1-1, with 8 nucleotides matching TRBD1. The sample here was PBMCs from blood, taken less than 30 months after vaccination. This chain's CDR3 is CASSYPQGAGNTEAFF. The CDR3 DNA follows: TGTGCCAGCAGTTACCCCCAGGGGGCAGGGAACACTGAAGCTTTCTTT.